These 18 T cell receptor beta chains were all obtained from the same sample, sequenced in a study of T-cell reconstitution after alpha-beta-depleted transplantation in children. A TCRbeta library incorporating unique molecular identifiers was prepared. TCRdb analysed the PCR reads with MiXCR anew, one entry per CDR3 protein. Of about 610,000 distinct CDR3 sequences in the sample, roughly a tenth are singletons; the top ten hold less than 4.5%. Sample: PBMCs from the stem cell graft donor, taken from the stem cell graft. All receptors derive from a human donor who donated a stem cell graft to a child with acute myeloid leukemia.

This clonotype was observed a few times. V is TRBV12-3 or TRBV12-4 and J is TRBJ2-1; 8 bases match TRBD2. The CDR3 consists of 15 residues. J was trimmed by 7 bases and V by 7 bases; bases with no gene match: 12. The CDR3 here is CASKPIAGLANEQFF. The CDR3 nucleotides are TGTGCCAGCAAACCTATAGCGGGACTGGCTAATGAGCAGTTCTTC.

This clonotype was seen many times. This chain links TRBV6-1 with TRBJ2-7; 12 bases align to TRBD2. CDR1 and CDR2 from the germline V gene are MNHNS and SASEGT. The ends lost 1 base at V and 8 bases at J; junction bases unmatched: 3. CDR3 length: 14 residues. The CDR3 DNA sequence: TGTGCCAGCAGTGAAGGGACTAGCGGGAAAAAGCAGTACTTC. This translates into CASSEGTSGKKQYF.

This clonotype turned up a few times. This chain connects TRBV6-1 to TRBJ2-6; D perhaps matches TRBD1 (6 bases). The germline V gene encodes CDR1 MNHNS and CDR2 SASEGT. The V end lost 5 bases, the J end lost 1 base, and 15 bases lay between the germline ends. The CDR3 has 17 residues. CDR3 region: CASSLGDTASGANVLTF. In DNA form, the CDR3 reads TGTGCCAGCAGTCTCGGGGACACCGCTTCTGGGGCCAACGTCCTGACTTTC.

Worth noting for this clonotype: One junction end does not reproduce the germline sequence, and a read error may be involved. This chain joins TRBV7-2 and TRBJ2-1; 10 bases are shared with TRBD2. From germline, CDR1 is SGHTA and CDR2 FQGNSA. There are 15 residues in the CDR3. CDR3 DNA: TGTGCCAGCACCATTAGCGGGAGGTCAAGCAATGAGCGGTTCTTC. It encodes CASTISGRSSNERFF.

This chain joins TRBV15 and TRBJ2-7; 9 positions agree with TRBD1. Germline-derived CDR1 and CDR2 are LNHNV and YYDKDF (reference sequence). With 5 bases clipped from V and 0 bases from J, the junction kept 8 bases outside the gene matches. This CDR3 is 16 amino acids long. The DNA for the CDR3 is TGTGCCACCAGCTCGTCCCGGGACAGGGACTCCTACGAGCAGTACTTC. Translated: CATSSSRDRDSYEQYF.

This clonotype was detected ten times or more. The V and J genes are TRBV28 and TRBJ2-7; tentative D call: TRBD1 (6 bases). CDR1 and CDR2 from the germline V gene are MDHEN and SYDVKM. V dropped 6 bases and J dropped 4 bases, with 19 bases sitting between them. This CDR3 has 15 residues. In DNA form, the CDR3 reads TGTGCCAGCAGCCTCCCCAGGGGACAAACTTACGAGCAGTACTTC. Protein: CASSLPRGQTYEQYF.

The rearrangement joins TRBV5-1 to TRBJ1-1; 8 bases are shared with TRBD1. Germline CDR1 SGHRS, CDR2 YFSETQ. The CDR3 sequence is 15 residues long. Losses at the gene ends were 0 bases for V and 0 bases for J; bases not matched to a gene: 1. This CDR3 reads CASSLDRGLNTEAFF. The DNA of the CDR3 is TGCGCCAGCAGCTTGGACAGGGGGTTGAACACTGAAGCTTTCTTT.

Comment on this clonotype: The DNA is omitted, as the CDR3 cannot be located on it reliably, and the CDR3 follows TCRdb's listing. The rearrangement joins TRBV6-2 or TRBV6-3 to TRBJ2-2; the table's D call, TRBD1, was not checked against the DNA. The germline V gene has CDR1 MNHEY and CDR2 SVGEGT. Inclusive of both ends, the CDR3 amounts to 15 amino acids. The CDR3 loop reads CASFSQGYTGELFFF.

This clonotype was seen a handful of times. CDR3 sequence (DNA): TGCGCCAGCAGCCAAGGGTCGGGAGCGGGAATGCGAAACATTCAGTACTTC. It translates to CASSQGSGAGMRNIQYF. The chain carries TRBV4-3 and TRBJ2-4, with 7 bases fitting TRBD2. CDR1 is LGHNA, CDR2 YSLEER, per germline. V was pared by 1 base and J by 6 bases, with 12 bases of the junction left unmatched. CDR3 length: 17 residues.

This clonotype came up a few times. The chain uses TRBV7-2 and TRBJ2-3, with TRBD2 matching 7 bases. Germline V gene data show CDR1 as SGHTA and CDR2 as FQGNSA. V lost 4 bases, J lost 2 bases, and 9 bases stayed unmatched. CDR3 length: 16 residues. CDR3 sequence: CASSWGAGENTDTQYF. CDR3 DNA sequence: TGTGCCAGCAGCTGGGGCGCGGGAGAGAACACAGATACGCAGTATTTT.

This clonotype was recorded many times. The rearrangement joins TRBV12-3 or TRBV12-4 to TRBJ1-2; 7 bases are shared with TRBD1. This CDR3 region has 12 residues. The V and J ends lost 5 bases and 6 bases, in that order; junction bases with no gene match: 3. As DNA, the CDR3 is TGTGCCAGCAGTGACAGGGCGCATGGCTACACCTTC. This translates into CASSDRAHGYTF.

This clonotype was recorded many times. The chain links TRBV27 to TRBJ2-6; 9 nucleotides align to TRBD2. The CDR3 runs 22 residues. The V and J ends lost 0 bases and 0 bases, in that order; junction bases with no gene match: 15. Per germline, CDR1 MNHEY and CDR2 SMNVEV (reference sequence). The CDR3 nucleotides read TGTGCCAGCAGTTTATCCCCCCTGACTAGCGGAACCCTCCCCTCTGGGGCCAACGTCCTGACTTTC. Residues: CASSLSPLTSGTLPSGANVLTF.

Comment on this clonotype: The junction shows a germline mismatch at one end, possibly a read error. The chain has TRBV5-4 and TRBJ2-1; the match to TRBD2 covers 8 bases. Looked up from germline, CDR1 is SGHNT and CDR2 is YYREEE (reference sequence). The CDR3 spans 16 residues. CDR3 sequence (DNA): TGTGCCATCAGCTCGGGTGGAACTAGCGGTTACAATGAGCAGTTCTTC. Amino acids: CAISSGGTSGYNEQFF. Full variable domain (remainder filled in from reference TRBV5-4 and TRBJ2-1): ETGVTQSPTHLIKTRGQQVTLRCSSQSGHNTVSWYQQALGQGPQFIFQYYREEENGRGNFPPRFSGLQFPNYSSELNVNALELDDSALYLCAISSGGTSGYNEQFFGPGTRLTVL.

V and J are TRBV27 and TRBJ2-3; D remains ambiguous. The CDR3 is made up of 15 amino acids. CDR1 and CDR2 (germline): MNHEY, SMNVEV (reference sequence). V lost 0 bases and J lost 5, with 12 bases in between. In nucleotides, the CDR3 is TGTGCCAGCAGTTTATCGAGCCTAGACGGAGATACGCAGTATTTT. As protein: CASSLSSLDGDTQYF.

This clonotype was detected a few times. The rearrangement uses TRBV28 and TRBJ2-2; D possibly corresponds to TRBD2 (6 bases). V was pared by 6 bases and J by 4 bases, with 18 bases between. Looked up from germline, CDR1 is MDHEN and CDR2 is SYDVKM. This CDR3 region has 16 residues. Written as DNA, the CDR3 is TGTGCCAGCAGCACTCCGGGACTCCAATTCACCGGGGAGCTGTTTTTT. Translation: CASSTPGLQFTGELFF.

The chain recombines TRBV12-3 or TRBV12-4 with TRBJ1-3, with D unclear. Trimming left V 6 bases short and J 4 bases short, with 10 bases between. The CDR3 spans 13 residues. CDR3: CASSPSAGNTIYF. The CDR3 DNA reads TGTGCCAGCAGCCCCTCTGCGGGAAACACCATATATTTT.

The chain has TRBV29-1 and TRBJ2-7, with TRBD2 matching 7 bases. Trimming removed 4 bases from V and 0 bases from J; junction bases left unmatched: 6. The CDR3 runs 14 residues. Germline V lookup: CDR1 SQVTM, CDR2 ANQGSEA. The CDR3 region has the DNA TGCAGCGTTGCCACTAGCGCCAACTCCTACGAGCAGTACTTC. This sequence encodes CSVATSANSYEQYF.

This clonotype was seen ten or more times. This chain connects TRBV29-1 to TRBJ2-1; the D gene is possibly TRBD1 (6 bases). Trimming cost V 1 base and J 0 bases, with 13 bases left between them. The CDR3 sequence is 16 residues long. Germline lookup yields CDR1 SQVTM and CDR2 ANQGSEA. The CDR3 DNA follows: TGCAGCGTTGAAGGGACAGCGAAAAGCTCCTACAATGAGCAGTTCTTC. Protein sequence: CSVEGTAKSSYNEQFF.